The clone carrying this TCR beta chain has a handful of counts. Its antigen remains unidentified. The record originates from a study of vaccination and CD4 T cells after COVID-19. The Oncomine TCR Beta short-read assay generated sequence data from the DNA of cultured CD4+ T cells. Using its own MiXCR run on the PCR reads, TCRdb lists one record per CDR3 protein. The repertoire consists of over 9,500 distinct CDR3 sequences, with about half occurring once and the leading ten covering 28%. The treatment: roughly nine-day PBMC culture with coronavirus spike peptide pools or control peptides (ViraFEST assay). This clonotype originated in a human donor who had recovered from COVID-19. Material: CD4+ T cells from blood, cultured in vitro.

The chain's CDR3 is CASSWGSNQPQHF. In nucleotides, the CDR3 is TGTGCCAGCAGTTGGGGGAGCAATCAGCCCCAGCATTTT. V and J are TRBV27 and TRBJ1-5; weak D call: TRBD1 (5 bases). This CDR3 has 13 residues. V lost 4 bases and J 1 base, leaving 5 bases between the germline ends. Germline values: CDR1 MNHEY, CDR2 SMNVEV (reference sequence).